This TCR beta chain was identified during a study of OX40 agonist ivuxolimab in advanced cancers. Study information: Dose-escalation subjects each had hepatocellular carcinoma, melanoma, renal cell or head and neck cancer. The study, taken as a whole, reports: Partial responders dosed at 0.1-3.0 mg/kg displayed clonal expansion ranking among the lowest.

Trimming cost V 0 bases and J 0 bases, with 13 bases left between them. The length of the CDR3 is 17 residues. Germline CDR1 LGHNA, CDR2 YNFKEQ. This clone was seen once. No antigen is known for it. The method was immunoSEQ multiplex PCR; TCRdb's version includes in-frame clones alone and lacks a portion of them. The data hold about 38,000 clones, with 80% to 90% observed a single time. The sequence was collected from an adult with an advanced solid tumor such as melanoma, head and neck, liver or kidney cancer. This chain connects TRBV4-2 to TRBJ2-3, with D perhaps TRBD1 or TRBD2 (6 bases each). The sequencing here drew on CD4+ or CD8+ T cells sorted from blood, taken in a trial of the OX40 agonist ivuxolimab. This chain's CDR3 is CASSQDYGGGSTDTQYF. CDR3 DNA: TGTGCCAGCAGCCAAGATTACGGGGGCGGAAGCACAGATACGCAGTATTTT.